The sequence of this T cell receptor beta chain was determined in a study of OX40 agonist ivuxolimab in advanced cancers. Study-level information: Patients treated during dose escalation were battling hepatocellular carcinoma, melanoma, renal cell or head and neck cancer. Three patients got partial responses; one had hepatocellular carcinoma and two had cutaneous melanoma. Study-level points and caveats: Relative to CD4+ cells, CD8+ T cells on average had more expanded clones. Clones of CD4+ and CD8+ blood T cells grew by week 6 at doses of 0.1 to 3.0 mg/kg.

As to this clone: Its antigen remains unknown.

The CDR3 is made up of 14 amino acids. Deletions cut 0 bases from V and 3 bases from J, with 9 bases between. Germline CDR1 reads SEHNR; CDR2 reads FQNEAQ (reference sequence). The method was immunoSEQ multiplex PCR; TCRdb's version includes in-frame clones alone and lacks a portion of them. The table shows some 87,000 clones, with 94% occurring only once. The sequencing here drew on CD4+ or CD8+ T cells sorted from blood, taken in a trial of the OX40 agonist ivuxolimab. The chain couples TRBV7-9 to TRBJ2-7, with unresolved D. The TCR comes from an adult with an advanced solid tumor such as melanoma, head and neck, liver or kidney cancer. The CDR3 loop reads CASSLAQLNYEQYF. CDR3 coding DNA: TGTGCCAGCAGCTTAGCACAATTAAACTACGAGCAGTACTTC.